This T cell receptor beta chain was sequenced in a study of T cell repertoires in cytomegalovirus infection. On the study more broadly: Newly reported HLA-C-restricted and thoroughly characterized HLA-B-restricted CMV epitopes were employed.

The length of the CDR3 is 14 residues. Looked up from germline, CDR1 is LNHNV and CDR2 is YYDKDF (reference sequence). Trimming removed 7 bases from V and 0 bases from J, with 12 bases in between. TCRdb reprocessed the reads via MiXCR and lists one record per CDR3 protein. The sample holds roughly 340,000 distinct CDR3 sequences, 25% to 30% seen once. On this clonotype: Its target is not known.

Study-wide results and caveats: Individuals carrying CMV plus the relevant HLA were identified by cumulative frequency of public TCR beta families. CMV-specific TCR beta clonotypes restricted by HLA-C dominated the ex vivo response.

Sequencing was performed on cultured PBMCs, taken from culture after CMV antigen stimulation. V gene TRBV15 combines with J gene TRBJ1-1, with a tentative D call TRBD1 (6 bases). The TCR sequence derives from a human donor in good health (CMV status not recorded). Some clones in this sample may be carry-over from other donors' samples. CDR3 bases: TGTGCCACCAAGGGGGGACACCTGAACACTGAAGCTTTCTTT. Protein sequence: CATKGGHLNTEAFF.